This note documents a single TCR beta chain sequence. Antigen specificity is unknown. V was pared by 5 bases and J by 6 bases, with 13 bases between. Germline V gene sequence: CDR1 SNHLY, CDR2 FYNNEI. This CDR3 has 14 amino acids. This entry belongs to a study of human T cells and chemical hapten exposure. Regarding the study as a whole: Every donor had alopecia, and their immune response may therefore differ from healthy people's.

TCRdb itself ran the RACE reads through MiXCR, one entry per CDR3 protein. The data hold 300,000 to 450,000 distinct CDR3 sequences, with 5.1% observed a single time. This sample's time point: pre-sensitization, week 0. Treatment: therapeutic diphenylcyclopropenone sensitization with weekly scalp DPC. The V call is TRBV2, the J call TRBJ1-4; no firm D call. The material sequenced was whole blood, taken in connection with sensitization to the hapten diphenylcyclopropenone (DPC). This receptor was obtained from a woman aged 45 to 65 with alopecia areata. Some clones in this sample may be carry-over from other donors' samples. In DNA form, the CDR3 reads TGTGCCAGCAGTTTAGTGGCGGTAGATGAAAAACTGTTTTTT. Its protein is CASSLVAVDEKLFF.